This T cell receptor (beta chain) was observed in a study of blood T cell repertoires in COVID-19. The wider study: COVID-19 samples from acute and convalescent phases originated in the United States, Italy and Spain. PBMCs, B-cell-depleted T cells, or T cells provided the cDNA or gDNA that made up the material.

This clone was observed once. Assignments of participants to cohorts depended upon their own reported clinical history. Using immunoSEQ multiplex PCR, the repertoire was profiled, and TCRdb retains in-frame clones only, with some absent. The sample gives hundreds of thousands of clones, around 80% of which show up once; approximately 5% is in the top ten. CDR1 is SGHNT and CDR2 is YENEEA in the germline V gene. The germline V and J ends were trimmed by 0 bases and 2 bases, with 9 bases remaining between them. The CDR3 is 15 residues long. The receptor comes from a man aged 40-49 years who had been exposed to COVID-19. The sample consisted of PBMCs or T cells enriched from blood (not recorded which). The chain links TRBV11-3 to TRBJ2-3; the D is unclear. The CDR3 nucleotides are TGTGCCAGCAGCTTAGAGAGCACTTCCACAGATACGCAGTATTTT. Amino acid sequence: CASSLESTSTDTQYF. The whole variable domain, filled in from reference TRBV11-3 and TRBJ2-3, reads EAGVVQSPRYKIIEKKQPVAFWCNPISGHNTLYWYLQNLGQGPELLIRYENEEAVDDSQLPKDRFSAERLKGVDSTLKIQPAELGDSAVYLCASSLESTSTDTQYFGPGTRLTVL.